The rows below give T cell receptor beta chains drawn from one sample of a study of blood T cell repertoires in COVID-19. Assay used: immunoSEQ multiplex PCR; TCRdb lists only in-frame clones, some missing. Of under 150,000 clones in the sample, 85% were seen once. The material sequenced was peripheral blood. The source of these receptors is an older woman with COVID-19, enrolled during active disease. CDR3s include the opening cysteine and the closing phenylalanine or tryptophan. Fields, in order: J gene, D gene, clone size, V gene, CDR3 DNA, CDR3 protein. D genes are given only for firm matches. Clone size is given for some rows only: seen once, a few or many times, or a class if the clone is expanded.

J: TRBJ1-2; D: -; size: -; V: TRBV25-1; DNA: TGTGCCAGCAGTGAAACTTTCGGCTACACCTTC; CDR3: CASSETFGYTF
J: TRBJ2-2; D: TRBD1; size: -; V: TRBV10-1; DNA: TGCGCCAGCAGTGAGCACAGGGGGCGCACCGGGGAGCTGTTTTTT; CDR3: CASSEHRGRTGELFF
J: TRBJ1-6; D: TRBD1; size: -; V: TRBV7-2; DNA: TGTGCCAGCAGCTTCCGGGACAGAAATTCACCCCTCCACTTT; CDR3: CASSFRDRNSPLHF
J: TRBJ2-5; D: TRBD2; size: once; V: TRBV4-1; DNA: TGCGCCAGCAGCCAAGATATCCTAGCGGGGGCCGGGAGAAACTTC; CDR3: CASSQDILAGAGRNF
J: TRBJ1-2; D: -; size: -; V: TRBV7-9; DNA: TGTGCCAGCAGCGGCGGGGGTTTTTACACCTTC; CDR3: CASSGGGFYTF
J: TRBJ2-1; D: TRBD2; size: -; V: TRBV4-2; DNA: TGTGCCAGCAGCCAAGGGTCAGCGGGGGGGCCCCATGAGCAGTTCTTC; CDR3: CASSQGSAGGPHEQFF
J: TRBJ2-1; D: TRBD2; size: -; V: TRBV4-1; DNA: TGCGCCAGCAGCCAGGTTTCTAGCGGGGTGGGATACAATGAGCAGTTCTTC; CDR3: CASSQVSSGVGYNEQFF
J: TRBJ2-1; D: TRBD2; size: -; V: TRBV6-5; DNA: TGTGCCAGCAGTCCTTTAGCGGGGGGATACAATGAGCAGTTCTTC; CDR3: CASSPLAGGYNEQFF
J: TRBJ1-5; D: TRBD1; size: -; V: TRBV10-1; DNA: TGCGCCAGCAGTGAAATTGGGGACAGGGGCCTTAGCAATCAGCCCCAGCATTTT; CDR3: CASSEIGDRGLSNQPQHF
J: TRBJ2-6; D: -; size: -; V: TRBV4-3; DNA: TGCGCCAGCAGCCAAACCCATCAGGGGTCTGGGGCCAACGTCCTGACTTTC; CDR3: CASSQTHQGSGANVLTF
J: TRBJ2-2; D: -; size: -; V: TRBV15; DNA: TGTGCCACCAGCAGAGTCTCTGGAGGGTGGGAGTCCGGGGAGCTGTTTTTT; CDR3: CATSRVSGGWESGELFF
J: TRBJ2-5; D: -; size: -; V: TRBV29-1; DNA: TGCAGCTCTCACAGCCAAGAGACCCAGTACTTC; CDR3: CSSHSQETQYF
J: TRBJ1-5; D: -; size: -; V: TRBV19; DNA: TGTGCCAGTAGGAGTAGCAATCAGCCCCAGCATTTT; CDR3: CASRSSNQPQHF
J: TRBJ2-5; D: TRBD1; size: -; V: TRBV24-1; DNA: TGTGCCACCCGGGACAGGGGGGCCCAAGAGACCCAGTACTTC; CDR3: CATRDRGAQETQYF
J: TRBJ1-5; D: -; size: -; V: TRBV6-5; DNA: TGTGCCAGCAGTTACAACGGGATGAGCCAGCCCCAGCATTTT; CDR3: CASSYNGMSQPQHF
J: TRBJ1-2; D: -; size: -; V: TRBV6-1; DNA: TGTGCCAGCAGTGAAAGGGAGACCTATGGCTACACCTTC; CDR3: CASSERETYGYTF
J: TRBJ1-5; D: -; size: once; V: TRBV2; DNA: TGTGCCAGCTCCATCGCGGGGGGGGTCGGACAGCCCCAGCATTTT; CDR3: CASSIAGGVGQPQHF
J: TRBJ2-1; D: -; size: once; V: TRBV7-2; DNA: TGTGCCAGCAGCACAAATCGGCTAGTTTCCTACAATGAGCAGTTCTTC; CDR3: CASSTNRLVSYNEQFF
J: TRBJ1-6; D: TRBD1; size: -; V: TRBV19; DNA: TGTGCCAGTAGTACCCGGGACAGGAGTTCGAATTCACCCCTCCACTTT; CDR3: CASSTRDRSSNSPLHF
J: TRBJ2-1; D: TRBD2; size: -; V: TRBV6-1; DNA: TGTGCCAGCAGTGAGACTAGCGGGGGCAATGAGCAGTTCTTC; CDR3: CASSETSGGNEQFF
J: TRBJ1-1; D: -; size: -; V: TRBV6-4; DNA: TGTGCCAGCAGTGCCGACAGGTTCACTGAAGCTTTCTTT; CDR3: CASSADRFTEAFF
J: TRBJ2-5; D: TRBD1; size: -; V: TRBV5-8; DNA: TGTGCCAGCAGCTTGGGTAGGACAGGCCAAGAGACCCAGTACTTC; CDR3: CASSLGRTGQETQYF
J: TRBJ1-1; D: -; size: few; V: TRBV19; DNA: TGTGCCAGTAGAGTGGGGGGGACAACGCACACTGAAGCTTTCTTT; CDR3: CASRVGGTTHTEAFF
J: TRBJ1-3; D: TRBD1; size: -; V: TRBV5-1; DNA: TGCGCCACAGGGACAGGGACGAGGGGAAACACCATATATTTT; CDR3: CATGTGTRGNTIYF
J: TRBJ2-7; D: TRBD2; size: -; V: TRBV19; DNA: TGTGCCAGTAGCGCGGGGGGGTTCGAGCAGTACTTC; CDR3: CASSAGGFEQYF
J: TRBJ1-3; D: -; size: -; V: TRBV3-1/TRBV3-2; DNA: TGTGCCAGCAGCCAAGGAGGTTACACCATATATTTT; CDR3: CASSQGGYTIYF
J: TRBJ2-4; D: -; size: -; V: TRBV18; DNA: TGTGCCAGCTCGGGTAGCCCTATCCCCGGAAACATTCAGTACTTC; CDR3: CASSGSPIPGNIQYF
J: TRBJ1-2; D: TRBD1; size: -; V: TRBV19; DNA: TGTGCCAGTAGTATAGGGGGACAGGGCTATGGCTACACCTTC; CDR3: CASSIGGQGYGYTF
J: TRBJ1-1; D: -; size: -; V: TRBV7-9; DNA: TGTGCCAGCAGCTTTCGCGCTGAAGCTTTCTTT; CDR3: CASSFRAEAFF
J: TRBJ1-4; D: -; size: -; V: TRBV7-8; DNA: TGTGCCAGCAGCCAAGTCCGGGGTGCGGGGGAAAAACTGTTTTTT; CDR3: CASSQVRGAGEKLFF
J: TRBJ1-2; D: -; size: -; V: TRBV10-3; DNA: TGTGCCATCAGTGGCGGGGGAGCGGGGGGCTACACCTTC; CDR3: CAISGGGAGGYTF
J: TRBJ1-2; D: -; size: -; V: TRBV3-1/TRBV3-2; DNA: TGTGCCAGCAGCCCCGGTGGGCATGGCTACACCTTC; CDR3: CASSPGGHGYTF
J: TRBJ2-2; D: TRBD1; size: -; V: TRBV10-2; DNA: TGCGCCAGCAGTGAGCGCCCCGGGACAGGGGGCAATACCGGGGAGCTGTTTTTT; CDR3: CASSERPGTGGNTGELFF
J: TRBJ1-1; D: TRBD1; size: -; V: TRBV18; DNA: TGTGCCAGCTCACCCCTTGCCGGGACAGGGATCACTGAAGCTTTCTTT; CDR3: CASSPLAGTGITEAFF
J: TRBJ1-6; D: -; size: -; V: TRBV6-5; DNA: TGTGCCAGCAGTTACACAGTTAATTCACCCCTCCACTTT; CDR3: CASSYTVNSPLHF
J: TRBJ2-7; D: TRBD2; size: once; V: TRBV7-9; DNA: TGTGCCAGCAGCCTTAGCGGGGGGGTCTCCTACGAGCAGTACTTC; CDR3: CASSLSGGVSYEQYF
J: TRBJ2-2; D: TRBD1; size: -; V: TRBV10-2; DNA: TGCGCCAGCAGTGTTCGGACAGGGGGCGTCGGGGAGCTGTTTTTT; CDR3: CASSVRTGGVGELFF
J: TRBJ1-1; D: TRBD1; size: -; V: TRBV7-3; DNA: TGTGCCAGCAGACCGGACAGGGAGAACACTGAAGCTTTCTTT; CDR3: CASRPDRENTEAFF
J: TRBJ1-2; D: TRBD1; size: -; V: TRBV24-1; DNA: TGTGCCACCAGTGCGAGGACAGGGGGATTTGGCTACACCTTC; CDR3: CATSARTGGFGYTF
J: TRBJ2-1; D: TRBD2; size: -; V: TRBV9; DNA: TGTGCCAGCAGCGAACTAGCGGGGGGCGACAATGAGCAGTTCTTC; CDR3: CASSELAGGDNEQFF
J: TRBJ2-2; D: -; size: -; V: TRBV6-5; DNA: TGTGCCAGCAGTATGACAGGGAGGACCGGGGAGCTGTTTTTT; CDR3: CASSMTGRTGELFF
J: TRBJ1-6; D: TRBD1; size: few; V: TRBV2; DNA: TGTGCCAGCAGGGCGGGACAGGGATTAAATTCACCCCTCCACTTT; CDR3: CASRAGQGLNSPLHF
J: TRBJ2-1; D: -; size: -; V: TRBV20-1; DNA: TGCAGTGCTAGTTCACTCCACAATGAGCAGTTCTTC; CDR3: CSASSLHNEQFF
J: TRBJ2-6; D: -; size: -; V: TRBV14; DNA: TGTGCCAGCAGCCTCTTGAGCTCTGGGGCCAACGTCCTGACTTTC; CDR3: CASSLLSSGANVLTF
J: TRBJ2-2; D: -; size: few; V: TRBV24-1; DNA: TGTGCCACCAGTGTGGGGGGGCCGAACACCGGGGAGCTGTTTTTT; CDR3: CATSVGGPNTGELFF
J: TRBJ2-3; D: TRBD2; size: -; V: TRBV3-1/TRBV3-2; DNA: TGTGCCAGCAGCCAAGTCCGCGGGGGTGGAGATACGCAGTATTTT; CDR3: CASSQVRGGGDTQYF
J: TRBJ1-4; D: -; size: -; V: TRBV5-4; DNA: TGTGCCAGCAGCTTGACAGCTCTCCCTAATGAAAAACTGTTTTTT; CDR3: CASSLTALPNEKLFF
J: TRBJ2-2; D: TRBD1; size: once; V: TRBV30; DNA: TGTGCCTGGAGCCCCCGGGACAGTGGGAACACCGGGGAGCTGTTTTTT; CDR3: CAWSPRDSGNTGELFF
J: TRBJ1-6; D: -; size: -; V: TRBV9; DNA: TGTGCCAGCAGCACCTTGGCGGGTGATAATTCACCCCTCCACTTT; CDR3: CASSTLAGDNSPLHF
J: TRBJ2-7; D: TRBD1; size: -; V: TRBV6-1; DNA: TGTGCCAGCAGTGAAGCCTCCACAGGGGCCTACGAGCAGTACTTC; CDR3: CASSEASTGAYEQYF
J: TRBJ1-2; D: -; size: -; V: TRBV10-3; DNA: TGTGCCATCAGTCGGGTCGACTGGCCGAACAAGGATAACTATGGCTACACCTTC; CDR3: CAISRVDWPNKDNYGYTF
J: TRBJ2-5; D: -; size: -; V: TRBV4-2; DNA: TGTGCCAGCAGCCAAGAGTACAGGCCCCAAGAGACCCAGTACTTC; CDR3: CASSQEYRPQETQYF
J: TRBJ1-2; D: -; size: once; V: TRBV12-3/TRBV12-4; DNA: TGTGCCACCAGCCGAGGACAGCTCTATGGCTACACCTTC; CDR3: CATSRGQLYGYTF
J: TRBJ2-7; D: -; size: -; V: TRBV6-5; DNA: TGTGCCAGCAGTTACGGCCCCTTCTCCTACGAGCAGTACTTC; CDR3: CASSYGPFSYEQYF
J: TRBJ2-7; D: -; size: -; V: TRBV4-1; DNA: TGCGCCAGCAGCCAAGCTGCCGGGACAATCTACGAGCAGTACTTC; CDR3: CASSQAAGTIYEQYF